This is a list of T cell receptor beta chains from one sample in a study of shared clonotypes between healthy human individuals. Produced via immunoSEQ multiplex PCR; TCRdb's table is partial and in-frame only. This table has a few hundred thousand clones, about nine tenths appearing once. Sequencing input: memory CD8+ T cells sorted from blood. These receptors all stem from a man between 18 and 29 years old in good health. CDR3s include the opening cysteine and the closing phenylalanine or tryptophan. The D gene is left open where the match is weak. Clone size appears in some rows only: once, few, many, or a class for an expanded clone.

clone_size d_call j_call v_call cdr3_aa cdr3_nt
. . TRBJ2-1 TRBV2 CASLHAADYNEQFF TGTGCCAGCCTTCATGCGGCGGATTACAATGAGCAGTTCTTC
once . TRBJ2-2 TRBV29-1 CSVDIFPTGELFF TGCAGCGTTGACATCTTCCCCACCGGGGAGCTGTTTTTT
. . TRBJ1-1 TRBV30 CAWSHNKNYRANTEAFF TGTGCCTGGAGTCATAACAAAAATTACAGGGCGAACACTGAAGCTTTCTTT
. . TRBJ2-7 TRBV23-1 CASSRLYEQYF TGCGCCAGCAGCCGTCTCTACGAGCAGTACTTC
. TRBD1 TRBJ2-1 TRBV27 CATYKPGQNYNEQFF TGTGCCACGTATAAACCGGGACAGAACTACAATGAGCAGTTCTTC
. . TRBJ2-5 TRBV5-4 CASSLVREETQYF TGTGCCAGCAGCTTGGTAAGGGAAGAGACCCAGTACTTC
. . TRBJ1-3 TRBV6-5 CASSPRPGSGNTIYF TGTGCCAGCAGCCCACGGCCCGGCTCTGGAAACACCATATATTTT
. TRBD2 TRBJ2-3 TRBV7-2 CASSLVVGGRGTDTQYF TGTGCCAGCAGCTTAGTCGTGGGAGGGCGAGGCACAGATACGCAGTATTTT
. TRBD2 TRBJ2-3 TRBV4-1 CASSQDWAGGPADTQYF TGCGCCAGCAGCCAAGATTGGGCGGGGGGGCCCGCAGATACGCAGTATTTT
. . TRBJ2-7 TRBV5-6 CASNPREHYEQYF TGTGCCAGCAACCCACGGGAACACTACGAGCAGTACTTC
. . TRBJ1-4 TRBV28 CASSLFRRVNEKLFF TGTGCCAGCAGTTTATTCCGTAGGGTGAATGAAAAACTGTTTTTT
. TRBD1 TRBJ1-5 TRBV29-1 CSGAGGQNHSNQPQHF TGCAGCGGAGCAGGGGGACAAAACCATAGCAATCAGCCCCAGCATTTT
. TRBD1 TRBJ1-1 TRBV30 CAWDREGTEAFF TGTGCCTGGGACAGGGAGGGTACTGAAGCTTTCTTT
. . TRBJ1-6 TRBV28 CASSLMADPYNSPLHF TGTGCCAGCAGTTTAATGGCAGATCCCTATAATTCACCCCTCCACTTT
few TRBD1 TRBJ2-7 TRBV7-9 CASSLGQGVSYEQYF TGTGCCAGCAGCTTAGGCCAGGGGGTATCCTACGAGCAGTACTTC
few . TRBJ2-1 TRBV29-1 CSAWDTHYNEQFF TGCAGCGCCTGGGATACTCACTACAATGAGCAGTTCTTC
once . TRBJ1-6 TRBV10-3 CAINSDILSYNSPLHF TGTGCCATCAACTCGGACATTCTCTCCTATAATTCACCCCTCCACTTT
. . TRBJ2-2 TRBV9 CASSVATGGAGELFF TGTGCCAGCAGCGTAGCTACGGGCGGGGCCGGGGAGCTGTTTTTT
. TRBD2 TRBJ2-7 TRBV4-3 CASSQGLAGGSSYEQYF TGCGCCAGCAGCCAAGGACTAGCGGGAGGGTCCTCCTACGAGCAGTACTTC
. TRBD1 TRBJ2-7 TRBV7-9 CASGPSRQGRSSYEQYF TGTGCCAGCGGCCCCTCCCGACAGGGCCGTAGCTCCTACGAGCAGTACTTC
. . TRBJ1-1 TRBV13 CASSLGTGYLNTEAFF TGTGCCAGCAGCTTAGGTACAGGCTACTTGAACACTGAAGCTTTCTTT
. . TRBJ2-3 TRBV7-9 CASSSIRVSISTDTQYF TGTGCCAGCAGCTCCATCAGGGTATCAATTAGCACAGATACGCAGTATTTT
. . TRBJ2-4 TRBV2 CASKNGRGLWDIQYF TGTGCCAGCAAGAATGGGAGGGGGCTTTGGGACATTCAGTACTTC
. TRBD2 TRBJ2-1 TRBV6-6 CASSKLAGEYNEQFF TGTGCCAGCAGTAAACTAGCGGGGGAATACAATGAGCAGTTCTTC
. . TRBJ2-3 TRBV4-3 CASSQDTSTDTQYF TGCGCCAGCAGCCAAGATACTAGCACAGATACGCAGTATTTT
. . TRBJ1-1 TRBV19 CASSVRGGLNTEAFF TGTGCCAGTAGTGTTCGCGGGGGCTTGAACACTGAAGCTTTCTTT
. . TRBJ2-2 TRBV4-3 CASSHLRGTGELFF TGCGCCAGCAGCCACCTTAGGGGGACCGGGGAGCTGTTTTTT
. TRBD2 TRBJ2-2 TRBV30 CAWRARGANTGELFF TGTGCCTGGAGGGCACGGGGGGCGAACACCGGGGAGCTGTTTTTT
. . TRBJ1-1 TRBV28 CASSLYTGYTEAFF TGTGCCAGCAGTTTATACACAGGGTACACTGAAGCTTTCTTT
few . TRBJ2-7 TRBV10-3 CAIRGNSYEQYF TGTGCCATCAGAGGAAACTCCTACGAGCAGTACTTC
. . TRBJ2-2 TRBV2 CASSEGNTGELFF TGTGCCAGCAGTGAGGGGAACACCGGGGAGCTGTTTTTT
. . TRBJ2-7 TRBV27 CASSFSLAPYEQYF TGTGCCAGCAGTTTTAGCCTAGCCCCCTACGAGCAGTACTTC
. . TRBJ1-2 TRBV6-5 CASSYESNYGYTF TGTGCCAGCAGTTACGAGAGCAACTATGGCTACACCTTC
once . TRBJ2-5 TRBV27 CASSSQLAPQETQYF TGTGCCAGCAGTTCCCAGCTAGCGCCCCAAGAGACCCAGTACTTC